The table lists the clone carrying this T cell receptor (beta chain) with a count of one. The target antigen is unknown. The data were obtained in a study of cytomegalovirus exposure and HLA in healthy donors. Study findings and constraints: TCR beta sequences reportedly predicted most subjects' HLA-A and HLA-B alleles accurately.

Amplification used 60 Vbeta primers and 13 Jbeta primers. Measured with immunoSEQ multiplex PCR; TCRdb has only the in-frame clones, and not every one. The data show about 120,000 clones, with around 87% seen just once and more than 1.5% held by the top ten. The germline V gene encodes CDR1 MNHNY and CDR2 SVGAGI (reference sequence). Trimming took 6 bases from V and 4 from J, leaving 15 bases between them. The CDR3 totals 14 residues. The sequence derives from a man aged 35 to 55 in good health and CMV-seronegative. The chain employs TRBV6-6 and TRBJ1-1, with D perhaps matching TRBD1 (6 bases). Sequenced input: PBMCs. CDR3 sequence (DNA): TGTGCCAGCAGACTGGGGGCAGGGAGCACTGAAGCTTTCTTT. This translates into CASRLGAGSTEAFF.